The present T cell receptor (beta chain) was sequenced within a study of blood T cell repertoires in COVID-19. The overall study: Samples of COVID-19 (acute and convalescent) were obtained from the United States, Italy and Spain.

Under the authors' procedure: Estimates of nucleated cell counts were drawn from the amplification of reference gene primers. Repertoires were generated with immunoSEQ multiplex PCR, while TCRdb's copy carries only in-frame clones and drops some. That table furnishes V, J and clone size, whereas the DNA furnished D and trimming. The profile covers roughly 230,000 clones, with approximately 81% appearing a single time and 0.98% taken by the ten largest. V shed 2 bases, J shed 3 bases, and the junction held 4 bases outside the gene matches. This CDR3 spans 14 amino acids. Sequencing input: peripheral blood. The TCR was taken from a man aged 40-49 years with acute or convalescent COVID-19. J is TRBJ1-2 and V is TRBV5-3; 7 bases fit TRBD1. Being an ORF, TRBV5-3 has a function that is uncertain. CDR3 in DNA: TGTGCCAGAAGCTTTATAGGGGGCGACTATGGCTACACCTTC. Its translation: CARSFIGGDYGYTF.